Each of the 25 T cell receptor beta chains below was sequenced from the same sample in a study of vaccination effects on CD4 cells after COVID-19. Their cognate antigens are unknown. When nine to ten days of culture had elapsed, CD4+ T cells were isolated. TCRdb's copy holds only in-frame clones and misses some; the assay was immunoSEQ multiplex PCR. The data show 70,000 to 85,000 clones, roughly four fifths seen once. The specimen was CD4+ T cells from PBMCs cultured without peptide, collected before COVID-19 vaccination. These receptors were collected from a human donor who received a COVID-19 vaccine.

This clone was observed a handful of times. The J gene is TRBJ2-2, the V gene TRBV9, with D unresolved. Between the trimmed V and J ends, which lost 0 bases and 5 bases, there was a span of 14 bases. The CDR3 covers 16 residues. Germline-derived CDR1 and CDR2 are SGDLS and YYNGEE. This CDR3 is CASSVEDRWGTGELFF. The CDR3 nucleotides are TGTGCCAGCAGCGTAGAGGATAGATGGGGAACCGGGGAGCTGTTTTTT.

This clone was recorded a few times. The chain carries TRBV6-2 or TRBV6-3 and TRBJ1-1; 7 bases are a match to TRBD1. The CDR3 is made up of 18 amino acids. V lost 2 bases, J lost 3 bases, and 15 bases stayed unmatched. Per germline, CDR1 MNHEY and CDR2 SVGEGT. The CDR3 loop is CASSYGILRGRPDTEAFF. CDR3 bases: TGTGCCAGCAGTTACGGGATTCTTAGGGGGCGCCCAGACACTGAAGCTTTCTTT.

The rearrangement links TRBV18 to TRBJ1-1, with 7 bases matching TRBD1. Germline-derived CDR1 and CDR2 are KGHSH and LQKENI. The V gene end was trimmed by 6 bases and the J gene end by 1 base; junction bases not matched to a gene: 8. The CDR3 consists of 15 residues. The CDR3 is CASSLTGTANTEAFF. As DNA, the CDR3 is TGTGCCAGCTCCCTTACCGGGACAGCGAACACTGAAGCTTTCTTT.

There are a few counts of this clone. This rearrangement joins TRBV29-1 to TRBJ1-4; possibly TRBD1 for D (6 bases). There are 13 residues in the CDR3. From germline, CDR1 is SQVTM and CDR2 ANQGSEA. V gave up 6 bases and J gave up 4 bases, with 12 bases separating them. CDR3 coding DNA: TGCAGCGTGAAGGACAGCTTTAATGAAAAACTGTTTTTT. The encoded protein is CSVKDSFNEKLFF.

This clone was recorded a few times. The rearrangement uses TRBV6-6 and TRBJ2-7; D is uncertain. The ends were cut back, 8 bases at V and 3 bases at J, with 8 bases in the middle. The CDR3 sequence is 11 residues long. The germline gives CDR1 MNHNY, CDR2 SVGAGI (reference sequence). In nucleotides, the CDR3 is TGTGCCAGCTCGAGGATCTACGAGCAGTACGTC. Its protein product is CASSRIYEQYV.

The rearrangement joins TRBV5-6 to TRBJ2-5; 12 bases align to TRBD2. The germline CDR1 and CDR2 sequences are SGHDT and YYEEEE. The J segment lost 5 bases and the V segment lost 3 bases, leaving 8 bases of the junction unmatched. There are 16 residues in the CDR3. CDR3 loop: CASSSRTSGGRETQYF. The DNA for the CDR3 is TGTGCCAGCAGCTCACGTACTAGCGGGGGGAGGGAGACCCAGTACTTC. The complete variable domain, with remaining parts taken from reference TRBV5-6 and TRBJ2-5, reads DAGVTQSPTHLIKTRGQQVTLRCSPKSGHDTVSWYQQALGQGPQFIFQYYEEEERQRGNFPDRFSGHQFPNYSSELNVNALLLGDSALYLCASSSRTSGGRETQYFGPGTRLLVL.

The chain joins TRBV5-1 to TRBJ2-1; D ambiguous. Between the trimmed V and J ends, which lost 2 bases and 5 bases, there was a span of 11 bases. The CDR3 has 14 residues. From germline, CDR1 is SGHRS and CDR2 YFSETQ. Here the CDR3 reads CASSLLGFDNEQFF. The CDR3 nucleotides read TGCGCCAGCAGCTTATTGGGGTTTGACAATGAGCAGTTCTTC.

The chain has TRBV5-1 and TRBJ2-7; possibly TRBD2 for D (6 bases). Germline V gene sequence: CDR1 SGHRS, CDR2 YFSETQ. Trimming pared 4 bases from V and 7 bases from J, leaving 18 bases between. This CDR3 is built from 14 residues. The CDR3 spells CASSPGLPASEQYV. The CDR3 nucleotides read TGCGCCAGCAGCCCGGGACTCCCCGCGAGTGAGCAGTACGTC.

The chain uses TRBV14 and TRBJ1-2; a weak D match, TRBD1 (6 bases). This CDR3 has 14 amino acids. V gave up 4 bases and J gave up 8 bases, with 17 bases separating them. The germline gives CDR1 SGHDN, CDR2 FVKESK. The CDR3 region has the DNA TGTGCCAGCAGCCTTGGGTGGACAGCTACCGGCTACACCTTC. This sequence encodes CASSLGWTATGYTF.

V usage is TRBV5-6 and J usage is TRBJ1-2, with D tentatively TRBD1 (5 bases). CDR1 and CDR2 from the germline V gene are SGHDT and YYEEEE. V was shortened by 3 bases and J by 7 bases, with 10 bases between the two germline ends. There are 12 residues in the CDR3. Here the CDR3 DNA reads TGTGCCAGCAGCTGGGGAGACAGTGGCTACACCTTC. It is translated as CASSWGDSGYTF.

The rearrangement joins TRBV10-3 to TRBJ2-7; 8 bases are a match to TRBD2. Germline assignment: CDR1 ENHRY and CDR2 SYGVKD. The V segment lost 2 bases and the J segment 5 bases; nucleotides outside the gene matches: 2. The CDR3 has 13 amino acids. Here the CDR3 DNA reads TGTGCCATCAGTGAGGGTAGCGGGGACGAGCAGTACGTC. Protein product: CAISEGSGDEQYV.

The chain employs TRBV6-1 and TRBJ2-6; no clear D gene. Germline V gives CDR1 MNHNS, CDR2 SASEGT. Trimming cost V 2 bases and J 1 base, with 15 bases left between them. The CDR3 contains 18 residues. The CDR3 DNA reads TGTGCCAGCAGTGAACTTAACAGCTTTCGTTCTGGGGCCAACGTCCTGACTTTC. Amino acids: CASSELNSFRSGANVLTF.

The chain joins TRBV6-6 to TRBJ1-1, with 9 bases matching TRBD1. The CDR3 contains 16 residues. V was pared by 2 bases and J by 4 bases, with 8 bases of the junction left unmatched. CDR1 is MNHNY, CDR2 SVGAGI, per germline (reference sequence). CDR3 in DNA: TGTGCCAGCAGTTACCTAACCGGACAGGGGTTCACTGAAGCTTTCTTT. It encodes CASSYLTGQGFTEAFF.

V and J are TRBV2 and TRBJ1-5; TRBD1 matches 8 bases. The CDR3 runs to 12 residues. Germline-derived CDR1 and CDR2 are SNHLY and FYNNEI. The J segment lost 6 bases and the V segment lost 6 bases, leaving 1 base of the junction unmatched. CDR3 loop: CASRDRAQPQHF. Written as DNA, the CDR3 is TGTGCCAGCAGGGACAGGGCTCAGCCCCAGCATTTT.

The chain combines TRBV11-2 with TRBJ2-3; unclear D gene. V gave up 5 bases and J gave up 7 bases, with 13 bases separating them. The CDR3 has 13 residues. Germline CDR1 reads SGHAT; CDR2 reads FQNNGV. The CDR3 DNA reads TGTGCCAGCAGCCTTTCCTTCCAGCATACGCAGTATTTT. This gives the protein CASSLSFQHTQYF.

This clone was seen just once. Germline is not matched at one junction end, which may reflect a read error. This chain uses TRBV9 with TRBJ1-4; D possibly corresponds to TRBD1 (5 bases). Germline V lookup: CDR1 SGDLS, CDR2 YYNGEE. The CDR3 consists of 12 residues. This chain's CDR3 is CASSVEGPHRRF. CDR3 DNA: TGTGCCAGCAGCGTAGAGGGGCCCCATAGGAGGTTT.

The chain links TRBV6-6 to TRBJ1-1; TRBD1 is a possible D gene (5 bases). V was trimmed by 5 bases and J by 1 base, leaving 14 bases between them. From germline, CDR1 is MNHNY and CDR2 SVGAGI (reference sequence). This CDR3 is 15 amino acids long. The CDR3: CASSTPRGGNTEAFF. CDR3 coding DNA: TGTGCCAGCAGTACCCCCCGGGGCGGGAACACTGAAGCTTTCTTT.

The chain uses TRBV28 and TRBJ1-1, with 7 bases that match TRBD1. CDR1 and CDR2 from the germline V gene are MDHEN and SYDVKM. The CDR3 is 14 residues long. V lost 6 bases to trimming and J lost 3 bases; unmatched junction nucleotides: 7. CDR3 amino acids: CASRRQGIDTEAFF. CDR3 nucleotides: TGTGCCAGCAGGCGACAGGGAATCGACACTGAAGCTTTCTTT.

The chain uses TRBV12-3 or TRBV12-4 and TRBJ1-2; D is ambiguous. The CDR3 runs to 13 residues. V lost 5 bases and J 6 bases, leaving 13 bases between the germline ends. CDR3 amino acids: CASSGQVDNGYTF. CDR3 DNA sequence: TGTGCCAGCAGTGGGCAGGTCGATAATGGCTACACCTTC.

The chain recombines TRBV19 with TRBJ2-2; 8 bases agree with TRBD2. Germline loops: CDR1 LNHDA, CDR2 SQIVND (reference sequence). The ends lost 5 bases at V and 7 bases at J; junction bases unmatched: 3. This CDR3 has 13 residues. The CDR3, as DNA: TGTGCCAGTAGTCCCGGGACTAGCGGGGAGCTGTTTTTT. Amino acid sequence: CASSPGTSGELFF.

The CDR3 loop is CASRNRRESSYNSPLHF. As DNA, the CDR3 is TGTGCCAGCAGAAACCGGCGGGAGAGCTCCTATAATTCACCCCTCCACTTT. This chain links TRBV6-4 with TRBJ1-6; no reliable D call. Trimming cost V 6 bases and J 0 bases, with 15 bases left between them. Germline V lookup: CDR1 MRHNA, CDR2 SNTAGT. CDR3 size: 17 residues.

This chain uses TRBV6-6 with TRBJ2-1, with 15 bases matching TRBD2. V shed 4 bases and J 8 bases; nucleotides not matched to a gene: 3. Germline V CDR1 and CDR2: MNHNY, SVGAGI (reference sequence). This CDR3 has 15 amino acids. The CDR3 DNA reads TGTGCCAGCAGTTCAGGACTAGCGGGGGGGGATGAGCAGTTCTTC. Translating gives CASSSGLAGGDEQFF.

V usage is TRBV6-6 and J usage is TRBJ2-4; tentatively, D is TRBD1 (5 bases). CDR3 size: 14 residues. V was pared by 0 bases and J by 4 bases, with 7 bases between. CDR1 and CDR2 (germline): MNHNY, SVGAGI (reference sequence). The CDR3 coding sequence is TGTGCCAGCAGTTACTCGCAGGGAAAAAACATTCAGTACTTC. Translation: CASSYSQGKNIQYF.

This clone has only one observation. This chain's CDR3 is CASSSPTGGTNSPLHF. The CDR3 DNA follows: TGTGCCAGCAGTTCCCCGACAGGAGGGACGAATTCACCCCTCCACTTT. V and J are TRBV6-5 and TRBJ1-6, with D maybe TRBD1 (6 bases). The length of the CDR3 is 16 residues. Trimming took 4 bases from V and 7 from J, leaving 17 bases between them. Germline-derived CDR1 and CDR2 are MNHEY and SVGAGI.

In nucleotides, the CDR3 is TGTGCAGGACTACAGGTTACCGGAACAGATACGCAGTATTTT. Protein sequence: CAGLQVTGTDTQYF. This sequence joins TRBV2 and TRBJ2-3; tentatively, D is TRBD2 (6 bases). CDR3 length: 14 residues. The germline V gene encodes CDR1 SNHLY and CDR2 FYNNEI.